The clone carrying this TCR beta chain appeared many times. Its specificity is unknown. CDR1 is SEHNR and CDR2 is FQNEAQ in the germline V gene (reference sequence). The CDR3 length is 15 residues. Germline trimming cut 5 bases from V and 2 bases from J; bases unmatched to any gene: 5. This record belongs to a study of shared clonotypes between healthy human individuals. Study results and caveats: Clonotypes shared by all four sorted-subset donors had higher generation probabilities than non-shared clonotypes.

The assay was immunoSEQ multiplex PCR, and TCRdb's table has in-frame clones only and misses some. The data show about 2 million clones, with about 95% seen just once and roughly 0.13% held by the top ten. The sequence was collected from a man between 18 and 35 years old in good health. This chain joins TRBV7-9 and TRBJ2-7; 11 bases fit TRBD1. The sequencing input was naive CD4+ T cells sorted from blood. Specified subset: CD45RA+ positively selected. The CDR3 DNA reads as TGTGCCAGCAGCCTAGGGGACAGGGGGGCCTACGAGCAGTACTTC. Translation: CASSLGDRGAYEQYF.